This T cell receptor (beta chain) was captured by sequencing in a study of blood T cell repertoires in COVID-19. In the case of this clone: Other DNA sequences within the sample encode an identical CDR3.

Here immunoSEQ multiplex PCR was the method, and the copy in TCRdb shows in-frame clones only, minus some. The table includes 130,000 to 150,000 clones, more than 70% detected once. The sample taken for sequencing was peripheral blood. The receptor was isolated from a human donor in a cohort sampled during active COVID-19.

For the CDR3, the DNA is TGTGCCAGCAGCTTAGGGCAGGGCAACTATGGCTACACCTTC. Its protein product is CASSLGQGNYGYTF. The chain joins TRBV7-2 to TRBJ1-2, with TRBD1 as a possible D gene (5 bases). CDR1 and CDR2 from the germline V gene are SGHTA and FQGNSA. The CDR3 is made up of 14 amino acids. V was cut by 1 base and J by 2 bases, with 8 bases left in between.